The sample holds a few counts of the clone carrying this T cell receptor beta chain. Antigen specificity is unknown. This specimen comes from a study of T cells after yellow fever vaccination. Notes on the study in general: The CD4 and CD8 compartments had a small share of their clonotypes in common.

The CDR3 has 13 residues. Germline V gene data show CDR1 as SSHAT and CDR2 as FNYEAQ (reference sequence). V lost 3 bases, J lost 6 bases, and 12 bases lay in between. The 5'RACE template-switching step produced TCR cDNA and added a universal primer site and UMIs. MiXCR was run by TCRdb on the 5' RACE reads, yielding one entry per CDR3 protein. This sample has about 300,000 distinct CDR3 sequences, with around 6.8% found just once. This chain joins TRBV7-7 and TRBJ2-7; no definite D call. The sequence was collected from a man aged 18 to 29 who received the YFV17D yellow fever vaccine. The material was PBMCs, obtained around 45 days after the first yellow fever vaccination. CDR3 sequence reads: CASSLDLGSEQYF. The CDR3 DNA reads as TGTGCCAGCAGCTTGGATCTAGGGTCCGAGCAGTACTTC.